Presented here are 2 T cell receptor beta chains from one specimen sequenced in a study of Ad26.COV2.S vaccination and SARS-CoV-2 variants. Some clones are missing from TCRdb's copy, which holds only in-frame ones; the method was immunoSEQ multiplex PCR. The repertoire holds hundreds of thousands of clones, approximately 89% seen once, with about 2.5% in the top ten. The treatment: some 20 received Ad26.COV2.S at low or high dose, single or two shots; a few received placebo; per-sample allocation not given. After the first vaccine or placebo injection, samples were drawn on day 63. This specimen consisted of peripheral blood, obtained in a trial of Ad26.COV2.S vaccine versus placebo. The receptors derive from a person aged 18 to 59 who received the Ad26.COV2.S COVID-19 vaccine or a placebo.

This chain joins TRBV19 and TRBJ2-7; D not resolved. The CDR3 contains 14 residues. Germline assignment: CDR1 LNHDA and CDR2 SQIVND (reference sequence). Trimming left V 6 bases short and J 3 bases short, with 15 bases between. This CDR3 is CASRRGASNYEQYF. The CDR3 DNA follows: TGTGCCAGTAGGCGAGGCGCGAGTAACTACGAGCAGTACTTC.

J is TRBJ2-7 and V is TRBV6-1; maybe TRBD1 (6 bases). The CDR3 is 15 residues long. CDR1 is MNHNS, CDR2 SASEGT, per germline. Trimming took 2 bases from V and 0 from J, leaving 11 bases between them. CDR3 sequence reads: CASSESLGHSYEQYV. The CDR3 region has the DNA TGTGCCAGCAGTGAATCTCTGGGACACTCCTACGAGCAGTACGTC.